This T cell receptor (beta chain) was sequenced during a study of regulatory T cells in long-lasting Graves disease. Whole-study findings and limits: Thyroid tissue went unexamined; only peripheral blood was analyzed. With a few thousand shared public clonotypes, persistent patients exceeded new patients, who shared about a thousand. TCR diversity was lower in persistent Graves' patients than in newly diagnosed ones. When disease was persistent, TRBV28, TRBJ1-2 and TRBJ2-5 were the favored segments.

This clonotype has just a few counts. Its target is unknown. The CDR3 covers 17 residues. Germline assignment: CDR1 MGHDK and CDR2 SYGVNS. V was cut by 8 bases and J by 2 bases, with 21 bases left in between. Time point in this sample: persistent/refractory GD, antithyroid drugs over 5 years with positive TRAb. The TCR library was made from RNA extracted from PBMCs. With iRepertoire HTBI primers and Arm-PCR of CDR3 regions, TCR beta libraries were built. TCRdb reanalysed the multiplex PCR reads using MiXCR and keeps one entry per CDR3 protein. The sample includes 350,000 to 450,000 distinct CDR3 sequences, roughly 24% seen only once; the top ten take 28%.

The chain has TRBV25-1 and TRBJ2-2, with D possibly being TRBD2 (6 bases). This material consisted of peripheral blood mononuclear cells (PBMCs), taken when the disease was refractory, from a patient treated with antithyroid drugs. The source is a woman between 35 and 50 years old with Graves disease. CDR3 nucleotide sequence: TGTGCCAGCTCAAATTCCGGGACTTCCGACAACACCGGGGAGCTGTTTTTT. Protein sequence: CASSNSGTSDNTGELFF.